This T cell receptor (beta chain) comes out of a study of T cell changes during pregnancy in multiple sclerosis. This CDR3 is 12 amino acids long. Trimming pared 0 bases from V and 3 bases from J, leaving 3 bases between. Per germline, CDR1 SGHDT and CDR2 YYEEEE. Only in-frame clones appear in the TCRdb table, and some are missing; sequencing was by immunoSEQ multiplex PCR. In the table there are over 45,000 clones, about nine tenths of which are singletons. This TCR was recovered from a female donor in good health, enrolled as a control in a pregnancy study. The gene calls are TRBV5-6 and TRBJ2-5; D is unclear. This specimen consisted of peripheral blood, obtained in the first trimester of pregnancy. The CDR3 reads CASSLAEETQYF. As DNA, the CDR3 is TGTGCCAGCAGCTTGGCCGAAGAGACCCAGTACTTC.